This entry describes one TCR beta chain. There is no known antigen for this receptor. The input lacks base qualities; no much larger clone sits a single base away. This specimen comes from a study of vaccination effects on CD4 cells after COVID-19 (dated by TCRdb to the early 2020s). About the full investigation: Post-vaccine samples across the study were collected a median of 72 days after the second dose, with a range of 14 to 241. In both COVID-19 convalescent patients and infection-naive vaccine recipients, the study compared SARS-CoV-2 spike-specific CD4+ TCR repertoires from before mRNA vaccination with those from after it. A total of 10 COVID-19 convalescent patients and several SARS-CoV-2-naive healthy vaccine recipients were included in the full study. Cultures from other donors in the study were sequenced with the Oncomine TCR Beta short-read assay on an Illumina iSeq 100. Points the paper makes about the study in general: Only a small number of convalescent patients were included, and no early post-infection timepoints were available, which limited the study. Marked clonal contraction was observed in both infection-induced and vaccine-induced clones at late post-vaccination timepoints, consistent with waning T cell responses. Among healthy vaccine recipients, nearly all vaccine-induced clones were SARS-CoV-2 mono-reactive, and only 1 of 255 was cross-reactive with common cold coronaviruses.

The ViraFEST assay stimulated PBMC with viral peptide pools and then used TCR sequencing to identify antigen-specific CD4+ T cell clonotypes by expansion. After more than nine days of culture, CD4+ T cells were isolated with the EasySep CD4+ T cell isolation kit. Each participant received two doses of an mRNA SARS-CoV-2 vaccine, either BNT162b2 or mRNA-1273. Negative nucleocapsid antibody results before and after vaccination confirmed that the healthy vaccine recipients had no prior SARS-CoV-2 infection. Two million PBMC per well were cultured with about 9.6 ug/ml peptides in IMDM containing roughly 5% human AB serum, about 10 IU/ml IL-2 and gentamicin. On days 3 and 7, half of the culture medium was replaced with fresh IL-2-containing medium. Unless otherwise noted, each peptide stimulation condition was cultured in triplicate wells. PBMC were separated from whole blood using Ficoll-Paque Plus gradient centrifugation and were then either cryopreserved at -140C or used fresh. Overlapping peptide pools spanned the spike proteins of SARS-CoV-2 and the common cold coronaviruses HCoV-NL63, HCoV-OC43 and HCoV-229E. Genomic DNA was extracted from cultured CD4+ T cells with the QIAamp micro DNA kit.

The library was built by means of the immunoSEQ multiplex PCR assay. DNA from the cultured, isolated CD4+ T cells was subjected to TCR beta CDR3 sequencing. Regarding the original processing steps: Non-productive TCR sequences were discarded, and reads were trimmed to the CDR3 region, with only CDR3s of 7 or more amino acids retained. Antigen-specific clonotypes were identified using the MANAFEST web app by comparison of expansion in peptide wells against reference cultures. Positive clones required FDR<0.05 expansion versus reference and all other wells, odds ratio above 5, and frequency above 0.1% in two replicate wells. Clonotypes significantly expanded in SARS-CoV-2 spike wells and in at least one common cold coronavirus spike condition were defined as cross-reactive. CDR3 similarity was assessed by Levenshtein distance with the stringdist R package, and unrooted trees were built with ape in R 3.6.1. TCRdb took over this immuneACCESS table, retaining in-frame rearrangements with V and J assigned. Such tables are incomplete; in checked studies, under half of the missing clones stem from an unresolved V gene, and the remainder is unexplained. V, J and clone size reflect that table, while D and trimming were determined from the DNA. This sample is represented by tens of thousands of clones; around 78% of them were singletons. The ten largest clones capture 1.5% to 2% of the sample.

The source was CD4+ T cells from PBMCs cultured with HCoV-OC43 spike peptides, collected after COVID-19 vaccination. The cell subset or site label, as the study defines it: HCoV-OC43 spike overlapping peptide pool stimulation. This sequence was found in a human donor who received a COVID-19 vaccine.

In nucleotide form, the sequence is TGTGCCAGCAGCCGACGAAGTCAAGTGAACACCGGGGAGCTGTTTTTT. This is translated as CASSRRSQVNTGELFF. The V and J segments used are TRBV7-3 and TRBJ2-2, with the D gene call left open. CDR3 length: 16 amino acids, cysteine to phenylalanine. Of all the DNA, just the CDR3 is kept, 48 bases in frame from base 1. V loses 5 bases of germline sequence and J loses 1 base, and the interval between the two ends is 14 bases. CDR1 is given as SGHTA and CDR2 as FQGTGA, both from the germline V gene.